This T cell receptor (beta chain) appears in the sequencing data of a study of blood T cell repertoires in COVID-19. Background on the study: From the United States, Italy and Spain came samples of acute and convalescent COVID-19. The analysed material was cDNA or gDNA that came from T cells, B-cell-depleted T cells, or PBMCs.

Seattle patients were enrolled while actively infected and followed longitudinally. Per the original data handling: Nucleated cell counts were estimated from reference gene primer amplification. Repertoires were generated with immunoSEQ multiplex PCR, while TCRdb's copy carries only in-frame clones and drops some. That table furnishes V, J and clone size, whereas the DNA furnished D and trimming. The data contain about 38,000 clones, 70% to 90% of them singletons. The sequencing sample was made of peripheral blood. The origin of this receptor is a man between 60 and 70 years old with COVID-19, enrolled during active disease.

The CDR3 reads CAWRRGDEVGGTEAFF. The CDR3 DNA sequence: TGTGCCTGGAGGCGAGGGGACGAGGTAGGGGGCACTGAAGCTTTCTTT. The rearrangement links TRBV30 to TRBJ1-1; D perhaps matches TRBD1 (6 bases). Trimming removed 3 bases at V and 4 bases at J, with 21 bases between. The CDR3 totals 16 residues. Germline V gives CDR1 GTSNPN, CDR2 SVGIG (reference sequence).